These 8 T cell receptor beta chains were all obtained from the same sample, sequenced in a study of shared clonotypes between healthy human individuals. The method was immunoSEQ multiplex PCR; TCRdb's version includes in-frame clones alone and lacks a portion of them. The profile shows over 400,000 clones, approximately 81% of them singletons. The sample taken for sequencing was PBMCs. The receptors originated from a middle-aged woman in good health. Some clones in this sample may be carry-over from other donors' samples.

As DNA, the CDR3 is TGTGCCATCAGCCACACCTCAGGGTTATACGAGCAGTACTTC. Translation gives CAISHTSGLYEQYF. V gene TRBV10-3 combines with J gene TRBJ2-7; perhaps TRBD1 as D (5 bases). The germline V and J ends were trimmed by 6 bases and 4 bases, with 16 bases remaining between them. This CDR3 has 14 amino acids. Germline V lookup: CDR1 ENHRY, CDR2 SYGVKD.

The rearrangement joins TRBV4-2 to TRBJ2-1; tentatively, D is TRBD1 (6 bases). The length of the CDR3 is 16 residues. V was pared by 1 base and J by 9 bases, with 19 bases between. The germline V gene has CDR1 LGHNA and CDR2 YNFKEQ. This chain's CDR3 is CASSQGGGPGVAEQFF. The DNA of the CDR3 is TGTGCCAGCAGCCAAGGAGGTGGGCCAGGGGTAGCTGAGCAGTTCTTC.

As for this clone: This clone may be a read error of a much larger clone one base away. The rearrangement links TRBV2 to TRBJ1-1; D unresolved. Germline lookup yields CDR1 SNHLY and CDR2 FYNNEI. V was shortened by 7 bases and J by 0 bases, with 6 bases between the two germline ends. The CDR3 totals 12 residues. This chain's CDR3 is CASIGMNTEAFF. The CDR3 bases are TGTGCCAGCATAGGGATGAACACTGAAGCTTTCTTT.

For this clone: With a far larger clone one base away, a read error is the likely cause. V is TRBV5-1 and J is TRBJ2-7, with 11 bases fitting TRBD2. CDR1 is SGHRS, CDR2 YFSETQ, per germline. The length of the CDR3 is 18 residues. V lost 0 bases and J lost 4; bases outside the gene matches: 12. The CDR3 DNA follows: TGCGCCAGCAGCTTGGTGGCTAGCGGGAGGATCACTCCTTACGAGCAGTACTTC. Translation: CASSLVASGRITPYEQYF. The complete variable domain, with remaining parts taken from reference TRBV5-1 and TRBJ2-7, reads KAGVTQTPRYLIKTRGQQVTLSCSPISGHRSVSWYQQTPGQGLQFLFEYFSETQRNKGNFPGRFSGRQFSNSRSEMNVSTLELGDSALYLCASSLVASGRITPYEQYFGPGTRLTVT.

This clone was observed once. The gene calls are TRBV19 and TRBJ1-5; D remains ambiguous. Germline CDR1 reads LNHDA; CDR2 reads SQIVND (reference sequence). Deletions cut 10 bases from V and 4 bases from J, with 11 bases between. The CDR3 has 12 residues. This chain's CDR3 is CATMGTNQPQHF. The CDR3 DNA sequence: TGTGCCACCATGGGTACGAATCAGCCCCAGCATTTT.

The rearrangement joins TRBV30 to TRBJ2-6; either TRBD1 or TRBD2 may supply D (5 bases each). Germline V gene data show CDR1 as GTSNPN and CDR2 as SVGIG (reference sequence). Trimming cost V 4 bases and J 0 bases, with 13 bases left between them. The CDR3 totals 16 residues. The DNA for the CDR3 is TGTGCCTGGACGGGACGGATACCCTCTGGGGCCAACGTCCTGACTTTC. Translated: CAWTGRIPSGANVLTF.

The chain carries TRBV15 and TRBJ1-2, with D possibly TRBD1 on 5 matching bases. Trimming removed 0 bases from V and 3 bases from J, with 14 bases in between. This CDR3 is 16 amino acids long. CDR1 and CDR2 (germline): LNHNV, YYDKDF (reference sequence). In DNA form, the CDR3 reads TGTGCCACCAGCAGAGAGATCCAGGGTCGGGACTATGGCTACACCTTC. Protein sequence: CATSREIQGRDYGYTF.

V and J are TRBV18 and TRBJ2-1; TRBD2 matches 10 bases. There are 15 residues in the CDR3. The V and J ends lost 5 bases and 4 bases, in that order; junction bases with no gene match: 5. Germline assignment: CDR1 KGHSH and CDR2 LQKENI. Written as DNA, the CDR3 is TGTGCCAGCTCAATTCAGCGGGAGGGATACAATGAGCAGTTCTTC. Its protein is CASSIQREGYNEQFF. The whole variable domain, filled in from reference TRBV18 and TRBJ2-1, reads NAGVMQNPRHLVRRRGQEARLRCSPMKGHSHVYWYRQLPEEGLKFMVYLQKENIIDESGMPKERFSAEFPKEGPSILRIQQVVRGDSAAYFCASSIQREGYNEQFFGPGTRLTVL.